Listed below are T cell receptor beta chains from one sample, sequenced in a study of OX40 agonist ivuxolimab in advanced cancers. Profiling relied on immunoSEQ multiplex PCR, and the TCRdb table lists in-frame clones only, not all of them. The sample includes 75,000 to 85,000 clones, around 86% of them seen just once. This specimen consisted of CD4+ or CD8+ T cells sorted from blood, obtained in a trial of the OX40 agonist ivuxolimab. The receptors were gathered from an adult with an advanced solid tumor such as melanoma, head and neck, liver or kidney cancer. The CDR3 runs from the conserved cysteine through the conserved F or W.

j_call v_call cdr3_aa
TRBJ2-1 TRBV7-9 CASTIDREEQFF
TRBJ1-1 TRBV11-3 CASSFQDTEAFF
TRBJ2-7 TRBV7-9 CASSSAGGEQYF
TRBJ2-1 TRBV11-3 CASSLAGFGSYNEQFF
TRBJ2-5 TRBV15 CATSRGTQQGETQYF
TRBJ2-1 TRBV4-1 CASSQDSPGQGRDEQFF
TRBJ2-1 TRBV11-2 CASSWTQGYINEQFF
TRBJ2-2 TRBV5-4 CASSLQGAVPVGELFF
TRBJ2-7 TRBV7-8 CASSLAGQVVEQYF
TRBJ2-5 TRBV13 CASSKQGQETQYF
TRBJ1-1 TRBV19 CASSSGRGAEAFF
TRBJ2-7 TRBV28 CASRSPGLRAYEQYF
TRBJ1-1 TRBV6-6 CASRTGQGYMNTEAFF
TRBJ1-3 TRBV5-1 CASSPSGGVLAGNTIYF
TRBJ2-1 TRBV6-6 CASVKSGTGGTEQFF
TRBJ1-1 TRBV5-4 CASSHSRDRNTEAFF
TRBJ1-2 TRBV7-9 CASSPKGGRGHYGYTF
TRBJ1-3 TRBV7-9 CASSSSGVTIYF
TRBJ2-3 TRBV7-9 CASSSRLAGGLLNTDTQYF
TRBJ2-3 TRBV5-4 CASNRVIADTQYF
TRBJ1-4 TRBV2 CASDLTGRTNEKLFF
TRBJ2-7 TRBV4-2 CASSQDETGGYEQYF
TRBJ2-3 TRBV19 CASSIWSGGTDTQYF
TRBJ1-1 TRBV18 CASSPVVGRETEAFF
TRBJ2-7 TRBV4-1 CASSQDNSGRPEQYF
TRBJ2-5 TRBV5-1 CASSLGGAETQYF
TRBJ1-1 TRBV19 CASREQGNTEAFF
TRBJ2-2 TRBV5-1 CASSLVGQNTGELFF
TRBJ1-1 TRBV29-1 CSVLPLYMNTEAFF
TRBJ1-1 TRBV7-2 CASSLGDYGTEAFF
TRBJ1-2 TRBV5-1 CASTPAGTGFGYTF
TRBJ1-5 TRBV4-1 CASSQDPRDRGSNQPQHF
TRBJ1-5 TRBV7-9 CASSLTAGEPQHF
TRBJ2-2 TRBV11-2 CASTPRPGEPNTGELFF
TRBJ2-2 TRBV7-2 CASSLEATGVTGELFF
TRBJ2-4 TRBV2 CASSGWDRVNIQYF
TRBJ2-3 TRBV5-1 CATKGAVSTDTQYF